The 20 T cell receptor beta chains below all came from one sample that was sequenced in a study of glioma-infiltrating T cells after dendritic cell vaccination. Method: immunoSEQ multiplex PCR; TCRdb's copy keeps in-frame clones and lacks some. The sample lists fewer than 75,000 clones; around 81% were seen once. The sequencing used blood, collected before dendritic cell vaccination. The receptors come from a human donor with glioblastoma.

This rearrangement joins TRBV2 to TRBJ2-5; the match to TRBD2 covers 14 bases. V shed 5 bases and J 9 bases; nucleotides not matched to a gene: 5. The CDR3 sequence is 14 residues long. Germline V lookup: CDR1 SNHLY, CDR2 FYNNEI. CDR3: CASSLGLAGGSQYF. Here the CDR3 DNA reads TGTGCCAGCAGTTTAGGACTAGCGGGGGGTTCCCAGTACTTC. The full variable domain, in which reference TRBV2 and TRBJ2-5 provide the parts outside the CDR3, is EPEVTQTPSHQVTQMGQEVILRCVPISNHLYFYWYRQILGQKVEFLVSFYNNEISEKSEIFDDQFSVERPDGSNFTLKIRSTKLEDSAMYFCASSLGLAGGSQYFGPGTRLLVL.

The table lists this clone with a few counts. The chain employs TRBV5-1 and TRBJ1-3; D remains ambiguous. Germline V CDR1 and CDR2: SGHRS, YFSETQ. CDR3 size: 16 residues. Trimming took 1 base from V and 0 from J, leaving 11 bases between them. CDR3 coding DNA: TGCGCCAGCAGCTTGTTTCCGCCGAGCTCTGGAAACACCATATATTTT. As protein: CASSLFPPSSGNTIYF.

The chain has TRBV29-1 and TRBJ1-1; D is unresolved. Germline CDR1 and CDR2: SQVTM and ANQGSEA. With 8 bases removed from V and 0 bases from J, the gap between germline ends came to 10 bases. The length of the CDR3 is 12 residues. CDR3 nucleotides: TGCAGCTCGGGAGGGATGAACACTGAAGCTTTCTTT. It encodes CSSGGMNTEAFF.

The genes are TRBV6-6 and TRBJ1-5, with a weak D call TRBD1 (6 bases). Germline loops: CDR1 MNHNY, CDR2 SVGAGI (reference sequence). The CDR3 extends over 15 amino acids. With 2 bases removed from V and 0 bases from J, the gap between germline ends came to 8 bases. In DNA form, the CDR3 reads TGTGCCAGCAGTTACGACAGGTATAGCAATCAGCCCCAGCATTTT. Encoded protein: CASSYDRYSNQPQHF.

This chain uses TRBV9 with TRBJ1-4, with 9 bases lining up with TRBD1. CDR3 length: 15 residues. Germline CDR1 reads SGDLS; CDR2 reads YYNGEE. Trimming took 3 bases from V and 1 from J; bases not matched to a gene: 1. The CDR3 sequence: CASSAGQGTNEKLFF. CDR3 nucleotides: TGTGCCAGCAGCGCGGGACAGGGAACTAATGAAAAACTGTTTTTT.

The gene calls are TRBV29-1 and TRBJ2-2; maybe TRBD1 (6 bases). CDR1 and CDR2 from the germline V gene are SQVTM and ANQGSEA. The CDR3 runs 16 residues. The germline V and J ends were trimmed by 1 base and 3 bases, with 15 bases remaining between them. CDR3 amino acids: CSVEGLAGADTGELFF. In nucleotides, the CDR3 is TGCAGCGTTGAAGGGCTCGCAGGGGCGGACACCGGGGAGCTGTTTTTT.

The CDR3 region is CASSLVRDQPQHF. The CDR3 DNA sequence: TGTGCCAGCAGCTTGGTCAGGGATCAGCCCCAGCATTTT. This rearrangement joins TRBV5-5 to TRBJ1-5, with D possibly matching TRBD1 (5 bases). Trimming took 0 bases from V and 5 from J, leaving 6 bases between them. CDR3 length: 13 residues. Germline lookup yields CDR1 SGHKS and CDR2 YYEKEE (reference sequence).

The V call is TRBV18, the J call TRBJ1-5, with D hard to call. Germline V gene lookup returns CDR1 KGHSH and CDR2 LQKENI. This CDR3 is built from 15 residues. The V end lost 2 bases, the J end lost 0 bases, and 8 bases lay between the germline ends. CDR3 sequence: CASSPFGDSNQPQHF. CDR3 DNA sequence: TGTGCCAGCTCACCATTTGGAGATAGCAATCAGCCCCAGCATTTT.

CDR3 sequence (DNA): TGTGCCAGCAGCTTAGCCGGGTCCAATGAGCAGTTCTTC. This encodes CASSLAGSNEQFF. The chain links TRBV7-8 to TRBJ2-1; D is ambiguous. From germline, CDR1 is SGHVS and CDR2 FQNEAQ. Trimming removed 0 bases at V and 6 bases at J, with 6 bases between. This CDR3 has 13 amino acids.

About this clone itself: A single base is all that separates this from a far larger clone, so a read error is likely. The V gene is TRBV4-1, the J gene TRBJ2-3; 7 bases align to TRBD1. The length of the CDR3 is 17 residues. V lost 2 bases and J lost 5; bases outside the gene matches: 13. Per the germline V gene, CDR1 is MGHRA and CDR2 is YSYEKL. In DNA form, the CDR3 reads TGCGCCAGCAGCCAATCCGGGACAGCCTCAACGGAAGATACGCAGTATTTT. It translates to CASSQSGTASTEDTQYF.

The chain employs TRBV5-1 and TRBJ2-6, with D perhaps matching TRBD1 (5 bases). In germline, CDR1 is SGHRS, CDR2 YFSETQ. The V end lost 7 bases, the J end lost 0 bases, and 11 bases lay between the germline ends. This CDR3 is 15 amino acids long. The CDR3 sequence: CASLGRVSGANVLTF. CDR3 bases: TGCGCCAGCTTAGGCAGGGTCTCTGGGGCCAACGTCCTGACTTTC.

The chain links TRBV5-4 to TRBJ1-2; no clear D gene. V lost 1 base to trimming and J lost 1 base, with 8 bases between them. Germline V gene lookup returns CDR1 SGHNT and CDR2 YYREEE (reference sequence). The CDR3 consists of 14 residues. In DNA form, the CDR3 reads TGTGCCAGCAGCTTGCTCGAGAATAACTATGGCTACACCTTC. Encoded protein: CASSLLENNYGYTF.

This sequence joins TRBV9 and TRBJ2-3; 10 bases are shared with TRBD1. Germline CDR1 reads SGDLS; CDR2 reads YYNGEE. V was clipped by 2 bases and J by 1 base; unmatched bases: 1. This CDR3 has 15 amino acids. CDR3 nucleotide sequence: TGTGCCAGCAGCGTGGGGACAGGGGGCACAGATACGCAGTATTTT. It specifies CASSVGTGGTDTQYF.

The rearrangement joins TRBV18 to TRBJ2-7; D is possibly TRBD2 (5 bases). This CDR3 region has 14 residues. Per the germline V gene, CDR1 is KGHSH and CDR2 is LQKENI. Trimming pared 3 bases from V and 3 bases from J, leaving 12 bases between. The DNA for the CDR3 is TGTGCCAGCTCACCCGCCGGGGTCAACTACGAGCAGTACTTC. It specifies CASSPAGVNYEQYF.

This rearrangement joins TRBV2 to TRBJ1-2; no reliable D call. Germline V gives CDR1 SNHLY, CDR2 FYNNEI. The CDR3 sequence is 11 residues long. Trimming removed 2 bases at V and 7 bases at J, with 5 bases between. Written as DNA, the CDR3 is TGTGCCAGCAGTGAACGGGGTGGCTACACCTTC. Encoded protein: CASSERGGYTF.

V and J are TRBV18 and TRBJ1-5; D possibly corresponds to TRBD1 (5 bases). Germline assignment: CDR1 KGHSH and CDR2 LQKENI. CDR3 size: 14 residues. V lost 2 bases to trimming and J lost 9 bases, with 14 bases between them. CDR3 nucleotide sequence: TGTGCCAGCTCACCAGGCTGGGGGGAGCGGCCCCAGCATTTT. Its translation: CASSPGWGERPQHF.

The V gene is TRBV19, the J gene TRBJ1-5; no clear D. The CDR3 loop spans 14 amino acids. Germline loops: CDR1 LNHDA, CDR2 SQIVND (reference sequence). Trimming stripped 4 bases from V and 5 bases from J, with 12 bases between. The CDR3 loop is CASSKVGLDQPQHF. CDR3 bases: TGTGCCAGTAGTAAGGTAGGACTTGATCAGCCCCAGCATTTT.

V is TRBV18 and J is TRBJ1-1, with no clear D. Per the germline V gene, CDR1 is KGHSH and CDR2 is LQKENI. The V end lost 1 base, the J end lost 1 base, and 7 bases lay between the germline ends. The CDR3 has 14 residues. The CDR3: CASSPLGANTEAFF. The CDR3 region has the DNA TGTGCCAGCTCACCACTCGGAGCGAACACTGAAGCTTTCTTT.

The rearrangement joins TRBV2 to TRBJ1-5, with 7 nucleotides matching TRBD1. The CDR3 length is 15 residues. Germline-derived CDR1 and CDR2 are SNHLY and FYNNEI. V gave up 3 bases and J gave up 7 bases; unmatched junction bases: 9. The CDR3 DNA sequence: TGTGCCAGCAGTGAGGAGGGGGCGACCGGACAGCCCCAGCATTTT. Translated, it gives CASSEEGATGQPQHF.

The CDR3 region is CASSQLQGWTGYTF. The CDR3 nucleotides read TGTGCCAGCAGCCAGCTACAGGGGTGGACTGGCTACACCTTC. The chain has TRBV14 and TRBJ1-2; 7 bases match TRBD1. CDR1 and CDR2 (germline): SGHDN, FVKESK. The CDR3 is 14 residues long. The J segment lost 7 bases and the V segment lost 3 bases, leaving 8 bases of the junction unmatched.